The rows below give T cell receptor beta chains drawn from one sample of a study of beta chain features in type 1 diabetes. Sequencing used immunoSEQ multiplex PCR; TCRdb keeps in-frame clones, though not all of them. This table has more than 120,000 clones, roughly 10% appearing once. Sequencing was carried out using naive CD4+ T cells from blood. These receptors were taken from a man younger than 35 in good health. The CDR3 runs from the conserved cysteine through the conserved F or W. The D gene is left open where the match is weak. Size is omitted from some rows. Given values are once, few, many or a class for expanded clones.

.	TRBJ2-3	TRBV5-6	.	CASSFKGGGQAQYF	TGTGCCAGCAGCTTTAAAGGGGGGGGTCAGGCGCAGTATTTT
.	TRBJ1-3	TRBV4-3	TRBD1	CASSQKRTGEHGNTIYF	TGCGCCAGCAGCCAAAAACGGACAGGGGAACATGGAAACACCATATATTTT
.	TRBJ1-6	TRBV4-3	.	CASSQDTTGVNSPLHF	TGCGCCAGCAGCCAAGATACGACAGGAGTCAATTCACCCCTCCACTTT
.	TRBJ2-7	TRBV5-5	TRBD1	CASSLVSGGGSYEQYF	TGTGCCAGCAGCTTGGTTTCAGGGGGTGGTTCCTACGAGCAGTACTTC
.	TRBJ1-2	TRBV6-6	TRBD1	CASSFLGQGGGYTF	TGTGCCAGCAGTTTTCTTGGACAGGGTGGCGGCTACACCTTC
few	TRBJ2-1	TRBV30	.	CAWSYSRSYNEQFF	TGTGCCTGGAGTTACAGTCGTTCCTACAATGAGCAGTTCTTC
few	TRBJ2-2	TRBV7-2	.	CASSFQPGTGELFF	TGTGCCAGCAGCTTCCAGCCGGGCACCGGGGAGCTGTTTTTT
.	TRBJ1-1	TRBV6-6	.	CASSYLDPGTEAFF	TGTGCCAGCAGTTACCTGGACCCGGGGACTGAAGCTTTCTTT
many	TRBJ2-7	TRBV29-1	.	CSVDAGTGTYEQYF	TGCAGCGTTGACGCGGGAACTGGGACCTACGAGCAGTACTTC
few	TRBJ2-1	TRBV7-2	TRBD2	CAIRHGGGAIYNEQFF	TGTGCCATCCGACACGGCGGGGGGGCCATATACAATGAGCAGTTCTTC
few	TRBJ1-4	TRBV5-1	TRBD1	CASSGTGATNEKLFF	TGCGCCAGCAGCGGAACAGGGGCAACTAATGAAAAACTGTTTTTT
few	TRBJ2-2	TRBV2	TRBD1	CASRKGQTNTGELFF	TGTGCCAGCAGAAAGGGACAGACGAACACCGGGGAGCTGTTTTTT
.	TRBJ2-3	TRBV9	.	CASRPTGGPITDTQYF	TGTGCCAGCAGGCCTACTGGGGGCCCCATCACAGATACGCAGTATTTT
few	TRBJ2-3	TRBV7-2	TRBD1	CASSLASDRGGDTQYF	TGTGCCAGCAGCTTAGCTTCGGACAGGGGGGGAGATACGCAGTATTTT
few	TRBJ2-1	TRBV7-2	TRBD2	CASSTPGLPNNEQFF	TGTGCCAGCAGCACCCCGGGACTACCGAACAATGAGCAGTTCTTC
.	TRBJ1-3	TRBV9	.	CASRFGTDSGNTIYF	TGTGCCAGCAGATTTGGCACCGACTCTGGAAACACCATATATTTT
.	TRBJ1-6	TRBV27	TRBD1	CASSSGQGMNSPLHF	TGTGCCAGCAGTTCAGGACAGGGGATGAATTCACCCCTCCACTTT
once	TRBJ2-7	TRBV10-3	TRBD2	CASTSSGGSGVYEQYF	TGTGCCAGCACCTCCAGCGGTGGTAGCGGGGTCTACGAGCAGTACTTC
.	TRBJ1-4	TRBV7-2	.	CASSYREGKLFF	TGTGCCAGCAGCTACAGGGAGGGAAAACTGTTTTTT
few	TRBJ1-5	TRBV18	TRBD1	CASSPDRGRNQPQHF	TGTGCCAGCTCACCGGACAGGGGTCGCAATCAGCCCCAGCATTTT
.	TRBJ1-2	TRBV5-4	.	CASSFNTVDYGYTF	TGTGCCAGCAGCTTCAACACAGTTGACTATGGCTACACCTTC
many	TRBJ2-1	TRBV7-9	TRBD2	CASSLTSGGTNEQQFF	TGTGCCAGCAGCTTAACTAGCGGGGGAACTAATGAGCAGCAGTTCTTC
.	TRBJ1-5	TRBV6-5	.	CASRGDLSNQPQHF	TGTGCCAGCAGAGGGGATTTGAGCAATCAGCCCCAGCATTTT
.	TRBJ2-2	TRBV4-3	TRBD1	CASSLGQANTGELFF	TGCGCCAGCAGCCTAGGACAGGCGAACACCGGGGAGCTGTTTTTT
.	TRBJ1-2	TRBV6-5	.	CASRKVAILNYGYTF	TGTGCCAGCAGGAAGGTAGCGATCCTTAACTATGGCTACACCTTC
.	TRBJ1-5	TRBV18	.	CASSPVGGGNQPQHF	TGTGCCAGCTCACCCGTAGGGGGTGGAAATCAGCCCCAGCATTTT
few	TRBJ1-6	TRBV7-2	.	CASSSNLDSGGSPLHF	TGTGCCAGCAGCTCCAATCTCGACTCCGGGGGTTCACCCCTCCACTTT
.	TRBJ2-5	TRBV2	.	CASRGRAQETQYF	TGTGCCAGCAGGGGCAGGGCCCAAGAGACCCAGTACTTC
many	TRBJ2-1	TRBV7-9	TRBD2	CASSFRGGSTQFF	TGTGCCAGCAGCTTTCGCGGGGGGTCAACGCAGTTCTTC
few	TRBJ2-3	TRBV5-4	TRBD1	CASSLGGTGADTQYF	TGTGCCAGCAGCTTGGGAGGGACAGGGGCCGATACGCAGTATTTT
.	TRBJ2-5	TRBV6-6	TRBD1	CASSYRDRNQETQYF	TGTGCCAGCAGTTACCGGGACAGAAACCAAGAGACCCAGTACTTC
.	TRBJ2-2	TRBV19	TRBD1	CASNRQGAPGELFF	TGTGCCAGTAACAGACAGGGGGCGCCTGGGGAGCTGTTTTTT
few	TRBJ1-4	TRBV27	.	CASRRPGNEKLFF	TGTGCCAGCCGAAGGCCCGGGAATGAAAAACTGTTTTTT
once	TRBJ1-2	TRBV5-8	.	CASSLGWIGVGYTF	TGTGCCAGCAGCTTGGGTTGGATAGGGGTTGGCTACACCTTC
few	TRBJ1-4	TRBV28	TRBD1	CASGSTGEDEKLFF	TGTGCCAGCGGATCGACAGGGGAAGATGAAAAACTGTTTTTT
.	TRBJ1-4	TRBV25-1	.	CASTAPEEPLEKLFF	TGTGCCAGCACGGCCCCTGAGGAGCCGCTGGAAAAACTGTTTTTT
.	TRBJ2-7	TRBV5-1	TRBD2	CASSSGLVLSYEQYF	TGCGCCAGCAGCTCCGGACTAGTGCTCTCCTACGAGCAGTACTTC
few	TRBJ1-5	TRBV6-6	.	CASSYSPYSNQPQHF	TGTGCCAGCAGTTACAGTCCCTATAGCAATCAGCCCCAGCATTTT
many	TRBJ1-4	TRBV28	.	CASSLSGTNEKLFF	TGTGCCAGCAGTTTATCGGGGACTAATGAAAAACTGTTTTTT
few	TRBJ1-2	TRBV27	TRBD1	CASSIQGENGYTF	TGTGCCAGCAGTATACAGGGGGAGAATGGCTACACCTTC
.	TRBJ2-5	TRBV5-4	.	CASSLFRQETQYF	TGTGCCAGCAGCTTGTTCAGGCAAGAGACCCAGTACTTC